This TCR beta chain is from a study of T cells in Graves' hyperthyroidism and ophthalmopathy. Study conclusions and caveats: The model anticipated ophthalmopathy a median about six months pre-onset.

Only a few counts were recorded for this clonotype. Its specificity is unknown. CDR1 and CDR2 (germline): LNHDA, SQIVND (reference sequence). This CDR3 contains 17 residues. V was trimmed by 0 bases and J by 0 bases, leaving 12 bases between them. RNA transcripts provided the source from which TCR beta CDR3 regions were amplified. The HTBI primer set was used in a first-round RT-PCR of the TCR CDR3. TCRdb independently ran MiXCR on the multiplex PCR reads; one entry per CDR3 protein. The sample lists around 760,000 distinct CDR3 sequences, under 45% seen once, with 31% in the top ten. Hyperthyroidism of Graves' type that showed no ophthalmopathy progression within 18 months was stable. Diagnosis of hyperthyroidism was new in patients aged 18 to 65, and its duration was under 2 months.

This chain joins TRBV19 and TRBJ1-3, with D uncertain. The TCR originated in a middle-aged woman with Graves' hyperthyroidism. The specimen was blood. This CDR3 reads CASSIDSTLSSGNTIYF. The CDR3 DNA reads TGTGCCAGTAGTATAGATTCTACATTAAGCTCTGGAAACACCATATATTTT.